What follows are 4 T cell receptor beta chains derived from one specimen sequenced in a study of cytomegalovirus exposure and HLA in healthy donors. Both 60 Vbeta primers and 13 Jbeta primers went into the PCR. The repertoire was sequenced with immunoSEQ multiplex PCR; TCRdb's copy has only in-frame clones and lacks some. The sample is made up of 150,000 to 250,000 clones, and the top ten hold almost 0.75% of it. Sequenced sample: PBMCs. Receptors were obtained from a boy between 10 and 17 years old in good health and CMV-seronegative.

The chain uses TRBV5-4 and TRBJ1-4, with D uncertain. There are 15 residues in the CDR3. Per germline, CDR1 SGHNT and CDR2 YYREEE (reference sequence). Trimming stripped 0 bases from V and 2 bases from J, with 8 bases between. As DNA, the CDR3 is TGTGCCAGCAGCTTGGGGGCAAGGACTAATGAAAAACTGTTTTTT. Its translation is CASSLGARTNEKLFF.

V is TRBV28 and J is TRBJ2-5, with 7 bases that match TRBD1. Germline CDR1 is MDHEN and CDR2 is SYDVKM. This CDR3 contains 16 residues. V lost 3 bases to trimming and J lost 3 bases; unmatched junction nucleotides: 10. In DNA form, the CDR3 reads TGTGCCAGCAGTTTGGGGGCCAGGGGGTCTGAAGAGACCCAGTACTTC. Protein: CASSLGARGSEETQYF.

The chain uses TRBV19 and TRBJ1-1, with D perhaps matching TRBD1 (5 bases). V was clipped by 5 bases and J by 0 bases, with 19 bases between them. Germline V lookup: CDR1 LNHDA, CDR2 SQIVND (reference sequence). CDR3 length: 17 amino acids. CDR3 sequence reads: CASSVKRDSFLNTEAFF. As DNA, the CDR3 is TGTGCCAGTAGTGTTAAAAGAGACAGTTTCTTGAACACTGAAGCTTTCTTT.

This rearrangement joins TRBV4-1 to TRBJ2-2, with 14 bases identical to TRBD2. V trimming: 3 bases; J trimming: 8 bases; junction bases outside the gene matches: 8. CDR3 length: 17 amino acids. Germline V CDR1 and CDR2: MGHRA, YSYEKL. As DNA, the CDR3 is TGCGCCAGCAGCCACGGGACTAGCGGGGGTTTCGGAGGGGAGCTGTTTTTT. It encodes CASSHGTSGGFGGELFF.